Presented here are 17 T cell receptor beta chains from one specimen sequenced in a study of blood T cells in healthy people across ages. Primers used in a second PCR of roughly 7 to 12 cycles were a sample-barcoded 5' primer and a J-beta primer mix. One entry per CDR3 protein results from TCRdb running MiXCR on the 5' RACE reads. The sample includes 750,000 to 1,000,000 distinct CDR3 sequences, 25% to 30% seen only once; the top ten take about a tenth. The same sample was also studied in work on T cells of mothers and their children.

Sequenced sample: blood. All receptors come from a middle-aged woman in good health.

This clonotype has just a few counts. V is TRBV6-5 and J is TRBJ2-1; D remains ambiguous. CDR1 is MNHEY and CDR2 is SVGAGI in the germline V gene. The CDR3 loop spans 13 amino acids. V gave up 2 bases and J gave up 7 bases, with 9 bases separating them. CDR3 in amino acids: CASSYGSLNEQFF. CDR3 sequence (DNA): TGTGCCAGCAGTTACGGATCGTTGAATGAGCAGTTCTTC.

Remarks on this clonotype: A much larger clonotype is one base distant, so this may be a read error. The CDR3 DNA reads as TGTGCCACCAACAGAGATCGGTCGACAGTTTTTGGGGAGACCCAGTACTTC. It codes for CATNRDRSTVFGETQYF. This rearrangement joins TRBV15 to TRBJ2-5; D is possibly TRBD1 (5 bases). The CDR3 is made up of 17 amino acids. CDR1 is LNHNV, CDR2 YYDKDF, per germline (reference sequence). Full variable domain (outside the CDR3, taken from reference TRBV15 and TRBJ2-5): DAMVIQNPRYQVTQFGKPVTLSCSQTLNHNVMYWYQQKSSQAPKLLFHYYDKDFNNEADTPDNFQSRRPNTSFCFLDIRSPGLGDTAMYLCATNRDRSTVFGETQYFGPGTRLLVL.

The V gene is TRBV28, the J gene TRBJ2-7, with 11 nucleotides matching TRBD2. Germline lookup yields CDR1 MDHEN and CDR2 SYDVKM. The CDR3 has 15 residues. Trimming took 4 bases from V and 4 from J; bases not matched to a gene: 6. The CDR3 loop reads CASSSRLAGLYEQYF. The CDR3 DNA follows: TGTGCCAGCAGTTCGAGACTAGCGGGGCTTTACGAGCAGTACTTC.

The CDR3 is CASSLPGGIEAFF. Here the CDR3 DNA reads TGTGCCAGCAGTTTACCGGGGGGGATTGAAGCTTTCTTT. The rearrangement uses TRBV27 and TRBJ1-1; the D gene is possibly TRBD1 (5 bases). V lost 2 bases and J lost 7, with 11 bases in between. The CDR3 is 13 amino acids. Germline-derived CDR1 and CDR2 are MNHEY and SMNVEV (reference sequence).

At least ten counts were recorded for this clonotype. The chain carries TRBV20-1 and TRBJ2-5, with D possibly called TRBD1 or TRBD2 (5 bases each). The CDR3 has 13 residues. The V gene lost 5 bases and the J gene lost 7 bases, with 17 bases spanning the gap. Looked up from germline, CDR1 is DFQATT and CDR2 is SNEGSKA (reference sequence). The CDR3 DNA follows: TGCAGTGCTTTTCGGGCCCTGAGGGGGACCCAGTACTTC. It translates to CSAFRALRGTQYF.

The table lists this clonotype with a few counts. CDR3 in amino acids: CASSLSGGDSYNEQFF. CDR3 DNA sequence: TGTGCCAGCAGCCTAAGCGGGGGCGATTCCTACAATGAGCAGTTCTTC. The chain carries TRBV7-3 and TRBJ2-1; 8 bases are shared with TRBD2. Germline trimming cut 5 bases from V and 1 base from J; bases unmatched to any gene: 7. Germline CDR1 SGHTA, CDR2 FQGTGA. The CDR3 sequence is 16 residues long.

As concerns this clonotype: A read error may be the cause here, since a much bigger clone is one base away. The J gene is TRBJ2-5, the V gene TRBV5-1; possibly TRBD2 for D (6 bases). The last part of the DNA fits TRBJ2-7 better; the J call may be wrong. The CDR3 consists of 15 residues. Germline CDR1 reads SGHRS; CDR2 reads YFSETQ. CDR3 sequence reads: CANSPEGTMGGEQYF. Written as DNA, the CDR3 is TGCGCCAACAGCCCCGAAGGAACTATGGGGGGCGAGCAGTACTTC.

The chain links TRBV6-1 to TRBJ2-1, with no clear D. The V end was cut by 7 bases, the J end by 0 bases, with 10 bases between. Germline V gene sequence: CDR1 MNHNS, CDR2 SASEGT. This CDR3 is built from 14 residues. Written as DNA, the CDR3 is TGTGCCAGCACGAAGGTCCGCTCCTACAATGAGCAGTTCTTC. Protein product: CASTKVRSYNEQFF.

This clonotype has a handful of counts. This chain uses TRBV5-1 with TRBJ2-7; the match to TRBD2 covers 8 bases. The CDR3 runs 16 residues. CDR1 and CDR2 (germline): SGHRS, YFSETQ. J gave up 0 bases and V 0 bases, and 5 bases lay outside the gene matches. The CDR3 nucleotides read TGCGCCAGCAGCTTGGCCGGCGGGGGGACCTCCTACGAGCAGTACTTC. It specifies CASSLAGGGTSYEQYF.

This clonotype has more than one count but fewer than ten. The rearrangement links TRBV20-1 to TRBJ2-1; the match to TRBD2 covers 10 bases. This CDR3 comprises 13 residues. V shed 6 bases and J 7 bases; nucleotides not matched to a gene: 6. Germline CDR1 reads DFQATT; CDR2 reads SNEGSKA (reference sequence). CDR3 bases: TGCAGTGCCCCCACTAGCGGGGAAAATGAGCAGTTCTTC. Its protein product is CSAPTSGENEQFF.

The table lists this clonotype with a few counts. The chain couples TRBV30 to TRBJ1-2; TRBD1 is a possible D gene (5 bases). V lost 2 bases and J lost 1, with 11 bases in between. This CDR3 is built from 14 residues. From germline, CDR1 is GTSNPN and CDR2 SVGIG (reference sequence). CDR3 protein: CAWSYGGDNYGYTF. The DNA for the CDR3 is TGTGCCTGGAGTTATGGAGGGGATAACTATGGCTACACCTTC.

In its sample, this clonotype was seen many times. The chain links TRBV20-1 to TRBJ2-7; 10 bases agree with TRBD2. Germline V CDR1 and CDR2: DFQATT, SNEGSKA (reference sequence). This CDR3 comprises 14 residues. After removal of 3 bases from V and 3 bases from J, the junction contained 5 bases not matched to a gene. CDR3 DNA sequence: TGCAGTGCTAGTCGGACTAGCGGTAGCTACGAGCAGTACTTC. Translating it yields CSASRTSGSYEQYF.

There are many counts of this clonotype. The rearrangement links TRBV12-3 or TRBV12-4 to TRBJ1-2, with D possibly matching TRBD1 (5 bases). V dropped 3 bases and J dropped 8 bases, with 13 bases sitting between them. CDR3 length: 13 residues. This chain's CDR3 is CASSFEGLSGYTF. In DNA, the CDR3 is TGTGCCAGCAGTTTTGAGGGGTTAAGCGGCTACACCTTC.

A word on this clonotype: A junction end diverges from the germline sequence, so it may reflect a read error. The chain recombines TRBV20-1 with TRBJ2-1, with 12 positions matching TRBD2. Looked up from germline, CDR1 is DFQATT and CDR2 is SNEGSKA (reference sequence). CDR3 length equals 16 residues. The CDR3 sequence: CSARERLAGVGNEQSF. The CDR3 DNA reads as TGCAGTGCTAGAGAGAGACTAGCGGGGGTGGGCAATGAGCAGTCCTTC.

About this clonotype itself: As the CDR3 is not closed by the conserved phenylalanine or tryptophan, this likely results from a read error. The chain carries TRBV12-3 or TRBV12-4 and TRBJ2-3; unclear D gene. V dropped 3 bases and J dropped 3 bases, with 13 bases sitting between them. There are 15 residues in the CDR3. The CDR3 DNA reads TGTGCCAGCAGTTTTGTAGGTACCAGAACAGATACGCAGTATTCT. It specifies CASSFVGTRTDTQYS.

V and J are TRBV10-2 and TRBJ2-2, with a tentative D call TRBD2 (6 bases). Per germline, CDR1 WSHSY and CDR2 SAAADI. This CDR3 region has 14 residues. V was pared by 5 bases and J by 6 bases, with 13 bases between. In nucleotides, the CDR3 is TGCGCCAGCAGTTCGGAGGGGAGAGCCGGGGAGCTGTTTTTT. Its protein is CASSSEGRAGELFF.

V usage is TRBV20-1 and J usage is TRBJ1-5, with D perhaps TRBD1 (5 bases). Germline values: CDR1 DFQATT, CDR2 SNEGSKA (reference sequence). This CDR3 is built from 14 residues. Deletions cut 3 bases from V and 7 bases from J, with 16 bases between. As DNA, the CDR3 is TGCAGTGCTAGTGGGGGGGAGCCAGGCCAGCCCCAGCATTTT. This gives the protein CSASGGEPGQPQHF.